This T cell receptor (beta chain) derives from a study of blood T cell repertoires in COVID-19. The method was immunoSEQ multiplex PCR; TCRdb's version includes in-frame clones alone and lacks a portion of them. The sample comprises about 180,000 clones, roughly 88% of which are singletons, and 8% to 10% rests with the top ten. This CDR3 has 18 residues. Germline lookup yields CDR1 MNHNS and CDR2 SASEGT. V lost 2 bases and J 8 bases, leaving 26 bases between the germline ends. Sequenced: PBMCs or T cells enriched from blood (not recorded which). The J gene is TRBJ2-3, the V gene TRBV6-1, with D possibly TRBD2 on 6 matching bases. The receptor was isolated from a woman aged 30 to 39 who had recovered from COVID-19. For the CDR3, the DNA is TGTGCCAGCAGTGAATCCCTGAGTAGCGGAAGTGGGGATGGTACGCAGTATTTT. It specifies CASSESLSSGSGDGTQYF.